The sequence of this T cell receptor (beta chain) was determined in a study of cytomegalovirus exposure and HLA in healthy donors. Germline assignment: CDR1 SGHDT and CDR2 YYEEEE. The CDR3 consists of 12 residues. Trimming stripped 5 bases from V and 3 bases from J, with 9 bases between. Participants comprised healthy donors of bone marrow. This clone was seen a handful of times. Its target is not known. Notes on the study in general: Per a later analysis, HLA-associated TCR beta chains showed more clonal expansion than other, equally common TCR beta chains. On later analysis, the bulk of CMV-associated TCR beta chains appeared to be HLA-restricted.

PCR was performed using 60 Vbeta and 13 Jbeta primers. Using immunoSEQ multiplex PCR, the repertoire was profiled, and TCRdb retains in-frame clones only, with some absent. The sample includes about 64,000 clones, about 84% of them seen just once. This TCR came from a man aged 18-30 years in good health and CMV-seropositive. The chain links TRBV5-6 to TRBJ2-7; D is unclear. The sample consisted of PBMCs. CDR3 coding DNA: TGTGCCAGCAGTATCGACAACTACGAGCAGTACTTC. Protein sequence: CASSIDNYEQYF.